These 26 T cell receptor beta chains were sequenced from one sample in a study of blood T cells in healthy people across ages. Primed by a sample-barcoded 5' primer and a J-beta primer mix, a second PCR proceeded for roughly 6 to 12 cycles. TCRdb ran MiXCR on the 5' RACE reads and lists one entry per CDR3 protein. The sample includes about 730,000 distinct CDR3 sequences, 43% of them seen just once. Sequenced input: blood. These receptors were taken from a woman between 55 and 75 years old in good health.

This clonotype showed up many times. J is TRBJ2-5 and V is TRBV3-1; 7 bases match TRBD2. Germline loops: CDR1 LGHDT, CDR2 YNNKEL (reference sequence). V was pared by 4 bases and J by 1 base, with 0 bases of the junction left unmatched. The CDR3 loop spans 13 amino acids. The CDR3 spells CASSPSGQETQYF. The CDR3 DNA sequence: TGTGCCAGCAGCCCTAGCGGCCAAGAGACCCAGTACTTC.

As concerns this clonotype: This may stem from a read error, because a much larger clone lies one nucleotide away. CDR3 protein: CDISESKGNQYF. CDR3 nucleotide sequence: TGTGACATCAGTGAGTCGAAGGGGAACCAGTACTTC. The chain carries TRBV10-3 and TRBJ2-5, with D possibly TRBD1 on 5 matching bases. Germline assignment: CDR1 ENHRY and CDR2 SYGVKD. The length of the CDR3 is 12 residues.

This chain uses TRBV10-3 with TRBJ2-3; 9 bases match TRBD2. Trimming removed 10 bases from V and 6 bases from J; junction bases left unmatched: 20. The CDR3 contains 17 residues. Germline assignment: CDR1 ENHRY and CDR2 SYGVKD. CDR3 nucleotide sequence: TGTGCCACCACTCCAAACCGAGAAGCGGGGGGCCCGGATACGCAGTATTTT. Amino acid sequence: CATTPNREAGGPDTQYF.

This clonotype has only one observation. The J gene is TRBJ1-2, the V gene TRBV20-1; D might be TRBD1 (5 bases). V was trimmed by 2 bases and J by 2 bases, leaving 12 bases between them. Looked up from germline, CDR1 is DFQATT and CDR2 is SNEGSKA (reference sequence). There are 14 residues in the CDR3. The CDR3 DNA reads as TGCAGTGCTAGACCCCCGGGACCGAACTATGGCTACACCTTC. Its translation is CSARPPGPNYGYTF.

The J gene is TRBJ1-2, the V gene TRBV11-2; no reliable D call. The CDR3 runs to 16 residues. Germline loops: CDR1 SGHAT, CDR2 FQNNGV. V lost 5 bases and J lost 8, with 24 bases in between. CDR3 DNA: TGTGCCAGCAGCCCATGGCGGGAGTCCTCGCGGGAGGGCTACACCTTC. Translation gives CASSPWRESSREGYTF.

V is TRBV29-1 and J is TRBJ2-3; perhaps TRBD2 as D (5 bases). Germline CDR1 and CDR2: SQVTM and ANQGSEA. The CDR3 has 12 amino acids. The V end lost 4 bases, the J end lost 2 bases, and 7 bases lay between the germline ends. CDR3 amino acids: CSVGTPTDTQYF. The CDR3, as DNA: TGCAGCGTTGGGACTCCCACAGATACGCAGTATTTT.

This clonotype appeared a few times. The chain joins TRBV5-1 to TRBJ2-1; maybe TRBD2 (5 bases). The CDR3 consists of 14 residues. The germline V and J ends were trimmed by 4 bases and 5 bases, with 13 bases remaining between them. The germline V gene has CDR1 SGHRS and CDR2 YFSETQ. The DNA of the CDR3 is TGCGCCAGCAGCGACCCGGGAACGCACAATGAGCAGTTCTTC. Its translation: CASSDPGTHNEQFF.

Many counts were recorded for this clonotype. This chain joins TRBV5-6 and TRBJ2-1; 11 positions agree with TRBD2. CDR3 length equals 15 residues. V shed 3 bases and J 10 bases; nucleotides not matched to a gene: 9. Germline V gene lookup returns CDR1 SGHDT and CDR2 YYEEEE. CDR3: CASSWGLAAPREQFF. CDR3 DNA sequence: TGTGCCAGCAGCTGGGGACTAGCGGCCCCTAGAGAGCAGTTCTTC.

This sequence joins TRBV11-2 and TRBJ2-5; 11 bases are a match to TRBD2. The germline CDR1 and CDR2 sequences are SGHAT and FQNNGV. Losses at the gene ends were 5 bases for V and 5 bases for J; bases not matched to a gene: 7. This CDR3 has 15 amino acids. This CDR3 reads CASSVRLAGMETQYF. The CDR3 nucleotides are TGTGCCAGCAGCGTACGACTAGCGGGGATGGAGACCCAGTACTTC.

The sample holds one count of this clonotype. V is TRBV6-1 and J is TRBJ2-1; D remains unclear. Germline CDR1 is MNHNS and CDR2 is SASEGT. This CDR3 comprises 13 residues. V was pared by 8 bases and J by 3 bases, with 11 bases between. The CDR3, as DNA: TGTGCCAGCCTACGGATAAACTACAATGAGCAGTTCTTC. This translates into CASLRINYNEQFF.

The sample holds many counts of this clonotype. V is TRBV10-2 and J is TRBJ2-4, with D hard to call. Trimming stripped 6 bases from V and 7 bases from J, with 7 bases between. Germline CDR1 and CDR2: WSHSY and SAAADI. The CDR3 sequence is 11 residues long. The CDR3 is CASSLGNIQYF. As DNA, the CDR3 is TGCGCCAGCAGCCTTGGGAACATTCAGTACTTC.

As for this clonotype: Compared with germline, one end of the junction differs, possibly owing to a read error. The chain links TRBV5-1 to TRBJ2-3; D possibly corresponds to TRBD2 (6 bases). This CDR3 comprises 14 residues. Germline V lookup: CDR1 SGHRS, CDR2 YFSETQ. CDR3 coding DNA: TGCGCCAGCAGCTTGGGGAGGGTCACAAATACGCAGTATTTT. Translating it yields CASSLGRVTNTQYF.

V is TRBV25-1 and J is TRBJ2-3; TRBD2 aligns across 7 bases. V dropped 1 base and J dropped 2; count of bases not matched to a gene: 9. The CDR3 has 17 residues. Germline assignment: CDR1 MGHDK and CDR2 SYGVNS. The CDR3 coding sequence is TGTGCCAGCAGTGAATTGGGAGCGGGAACCCTCACAGATACGCAGTATTTT. As protein: CASSELGAGTLTDTQYF.

This clonotype has just a few counts. This clone may be a read error of a much larger clone one base away. The rearrangement uses TRBV9 and TRBJ2-1, with 9 bases matching TRBD2. The J call is uncertain, as TRBJ2-7 better fits the DNA end. CDR3 length: 15 residues. Germline CDR1 and CDR2: SGDLS and YYNGEE. The CDR3 DNA sequence: TGTGCCAGCAGCCTTGGGACTAGCTCCTACAATGAGCAGTACTTC. Protein: CASSLGTSSYNEQYF.

This clonotype came up once. The junction differs from germline at one of its ends, possibly a read error. The rearrangement links TRBV7-3 to TRBJ2-5; TRBD2 aligns across 10 bases. Judging by the DNA end, TRBJ2-7 fits better; the J call may be wrong. The germline CDR1 and CDR2 sequences are SGHTA and FQGTGA. The CDR3 consists of 15 residues. CDR3 in amino acids: CAGSQLAGNLYEQYF. The CDR3 DNA reads TGTGCCGGCAGCCAACTAGCGGGGAACTTATACGAGCAGTACTTC.

This clonotype was seen a handful of times. A junction end diverges from the germline sequence, so it may reflect a read error. This chain uses TRBV6-6 with TRBJ1-1, with 8 bases aligning to TRBD1. This CDR3 is 14 amino acids long. CDR1 is MNHNY, CDR2 SVGAGI, per germline (reference sequence). The CDR3 region is CTSSYQGAGTEAFF. The DNA for the CDR3 is TGTACCAGCAGTTACCAGGGGGCGGGCACTGAAGCTTTCTTT.

The chain recombines TRBV7-8 with TRBJ2-2, with D possibly matching TRBD1 (6 bases). CDR1 and CDR2 (germline): SGHVS, FQNEAQ. V was cut by 5 bases and J by 9 bases, with 16 bases left in between. The CDR3 is 14 amino acids. The CDR3: CASSPRDTVRELFF. In DNA, the CDR3 is TGTGCCAGCAGCCCCCGGGACACCGTCCGGGAGCTGTTTTTT.

V usage is TRBV6-1 and J usage is TRBJ2-7, with D maybe TRBD1 (5 bases). Looked up from germline, CDR1 is MNHNS and CDR2 is SASEGT. This CDR3 region has 12 residues. Deletions cut 6 bases from V and 5 bases from J, with 11 bases between. DNA of the CDR3: TGTGCCAGCAGCAGGGTTACGGACGAGCAGTACTTC. It codes for CASSRVTDEQYF.

This clonotype came up many times. The chain links TRBV28 to TRBJ2-7, with 7 bases fitting TRBD2. CDR1 is MDHEN and CDR2 is SYDVKM in the germline V gene. The CDR3 covers 12 residues. V was pared by 5 bases and J by 7 bases, with 5 bases of the junction left unmatched. In DNA, the CDR3 is TGTGCCAGCAGTGGTGGGGGGGAAGAGCAGTACTTC. Amino acid sequence: CASSGGGEEQYF. Complete variable domain (other parts from reference TRBV28 and TRBJ2-7): DVKVTQSSRYLVKRTGEKVFLECVQDMDHENMFWYRQDPGLGLRLIYFSYDVKMKEKGDIPEGYSVSREKKERFSLILESASTNQTSMYLCASSGGGEEQYFGPGTRLTVT.

The V call is TRBV27, the J call TRBJ2-5; D gene uncertain. Trimming took 2 bases from V and 10 from J, leaving 14 bases between them. The CDR3 extends over 13 amino acids. CDR1 MNHEY and CDR2 SMNVEV come from the germline V gene (reference sequence). The CDR3 sequence is CASSLSNSWVQYF. DNA of the CDR3: TGTGCCAGCAGTTTAAGTAACTCTTGGGTCCAGTACTTC.

The V gene is TRBV7-3, the J gene TRBJ2-5; D ambiguous. The DNA end lines up better with TRBJ2-1; the J call may be wrong. The CDR3 runs 16 residues. Germline V gene sequence: CDR1 SGHTA, CDR2 FQGTGA. The chain's CDR3 is CASSRPATEYQETQFF. The CDR3 DNA follows: TGTGCCAGCAGCCGACCCGCGACGGAGTACCAAGAGACCCAGTTCTTC.

The CDR3 here is CASSQEEGPQHF. Here the CDR3 DNA reads TGTGCCAGCAGCCAAGAGGAGGGGCCCCAGCATTTT. The chain links TRBV4-2 to TRBJ1-5; D not certain. Germline lookup yields CDR1 LGHNA and CDR2 YNFKEQ. The CDR3 spans 12 residues. Trimming removed 0 bases from V and 9 bases from J, with 6 bases in between.

The rearrangement links TRBV29-1 to TRBJ2-3, with D possibly called TRBD1 or TRBD2 (6 bases each). V dropped 3 bases and J dropped 10 bases, with 8 bases sitting between them. Looked up from germline, CDR1 is SQVTM and CDR2 is ANQGSEA. The CDR3 loop spans 10 amino acids. The CDR3 DNA reads TGCAGCGTTGAGAGGGGGGCGCAGTATTTT. Translated: CSVERGAQYF.

J is TRBJ1-6 and V is TRBV6-6; D is possibly TRBD1 (6 bases). This CDR3 region has 15 residues. CDR1 is MNHNY, CDR2 SVGAGI, per germline (reference sequence). Trimming took off 3 bases at V and 10 bases at J, with 16 bases between the two ends. The CDR3 reads CASSYEESGGSPLHF. Written as DNA, the CDR3 is TGTGCCAGCAGTTATGAGGAGTCGGGGGGCTCACCCCTCCACTTT.

Only a few counts were recorded for this clonotype. The genes are TRBV5-1 and TRBJ2-1; TRBD1 or TRBD2 may be the D gene (5 bases each). Germline CDR1 SGHRS, CDR2 YFSETQ. The CDR3 consists of 16 residues. The germline V and J ends were trimmed by 2 bases and 7 bases, with 19 bases remaining between them. The CDR3 is CASSLLTGVGENEQFF. The CDR3, as DNA: TGCGCCAGCAGCTTACTCACTGGGGTGGGGGAGAATGAGCAGTTCTTC.

The chain joins TRBV25-1 to TRBJ2-3; D unresolved. Germline V CDR1 and CDR2: MGHDK, SYGVNS. The germline V and J ends were trimmed by 7 bases and 0 bases, with 8 bases remaining between them. CDR3 size: 13 residues. This CDR3 is CASMSRSTDTQYF. The CDR3 nucleotides read TGTGCCAGCATGTCTAGGAGCACAGATACGCAGTATTTT.